This record covers a single TCR beta chain. The data were taken from a study of blood T cell repertoires in COVID-19. Profiling relied on immunoSEQ multiplex PCR, and the TCRdb table lists in-frame clones only, not all of them. The repertoire includes a few hundred thousand clones, around 82% of them detected once, and roughly 3.1% sits in the top ten. Trimming removed 4 bases from V and 5 bases from J; junction bases left unmatched: 9. The CDR3 runs 15 residues. The germline V gene has CDR1 SEHNR and CDR2 FQNEAQ (reference sequence). The receptor was isolated from a man aged 50-59 years who had recovered from COVID-19. The sample was PBMCs or T cells enriched from blood (not recorded which). The rearrangement joins TRBV7-9 to TRBJ2-7; 9 nucleotides agree with TRBD2. The CDR3 sequence is CASSSPGLAPHEQYF. The CDR3, as DNA: TGTGCCAGCAGCTCCCCGGGACTAGCCCCCCACGAGCAGTACTTC. Complete variable domain (other parts from reference TRBV7-9 and TRBJ2-7): DTGVSQNPRHKITKRGQNVTFRCDPISEHNRLYWYRQTLGQGPEFLTYFQNEAQLEKSRLLSDRFSAERPKGSFSTLEIQRTEQGDSAMYLCASSSPGLAPHEQYFGPGTRLTVT.